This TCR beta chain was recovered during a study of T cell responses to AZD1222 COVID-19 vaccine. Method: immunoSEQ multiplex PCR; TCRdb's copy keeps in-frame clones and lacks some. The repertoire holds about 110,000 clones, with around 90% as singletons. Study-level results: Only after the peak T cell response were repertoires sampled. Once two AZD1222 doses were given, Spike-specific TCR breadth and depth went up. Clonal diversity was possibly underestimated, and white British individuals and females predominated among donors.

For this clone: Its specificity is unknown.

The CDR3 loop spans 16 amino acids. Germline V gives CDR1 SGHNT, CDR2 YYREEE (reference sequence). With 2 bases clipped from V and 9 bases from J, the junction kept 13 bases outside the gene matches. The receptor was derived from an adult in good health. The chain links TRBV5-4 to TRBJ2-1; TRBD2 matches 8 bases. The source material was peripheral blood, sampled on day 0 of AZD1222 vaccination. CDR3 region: CASSLMGGTRRGEQFF. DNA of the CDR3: TGTGCCAGCAGCTTAATGGGGGGGACTAGACGTGGTGAGCAGTTCTTC.